This record looks at one T cell receptor (beta chain) sequence and its context. Antigen unknown. This entry is derived from a study of cytomegalovirus exposure and HLA in healthy donors. Study details: In a later analysis, it was reported that the roughly 130 validation repertoires had been produced on the same platform as the roughly 700 repertoires belonging to the first cohort. General study points: There were a few CMV-associated chains whose specificity for CMV antigens was confirmed in vitro. TCR beta chains numbering some 160 were designated cytomegalovirus-associated.

Separate from the approximately 720-subject first cohort, the 120-subject validation cohort was the one that the donors belonged to. The repertoire was sequenced with immunoSEQ multiplex PCR; TCRdb's copy has only in-frame clones and lacks some. The sample records 150,000 to 200,000 clones, nearly 90% being singletons. The germline V gene has CDR1 MNHNS and CDR2 SASEGT. The CDR3 sequence is 15 residues long. The V and J ends lost 3 bases and 2 bases, in that order; junction bases with no gene match: 1. This TCR came from a man younger than 30 in good health and CMV-seropositive. The sequenced sample consisted of PBMCs. The J gene is TRBJ2-1, the V gene TRBV6-1; 10 positions match TRBD2. The DNA for the CDR3 is TGTGCCAGCAGTGATAGCGGGAGGCCCTACAATGAGCAGTTCTTC. Translating it yields CASSDSGRPYNEQFF.